This T cell receptor (beta chain) was captured in a study of T cells in Graves' hyperthyroidism and ophthalmopathy. Study outcomes and limitations: Ophthalmopathy was predicted by the model a median of about six months ahead of onset.

This clonotype was recorded many times. Its cognate antigen is unknown. V was clipped by 8 bases and J by 0 bases, with 11 bases between them. There are 13 residues in the CDR3. Germline CDR1 is MNHNS and CDR2 is SASEGT. Orbital computed tomography and thyroid ultrasound, together with serum TRAb and thyroxine and clinical symptoms, were used for diagnoses. PBMCs came from 10 ml fresh peripheral blood. RNA transcripts were the template for amplifying TCR beta CDR3 regions. An initial round of RT-PCR targeting the TCR CDR3 relied on the HTBI primer set. TCRdb redid the calling of the multiplex PCR reads with MiXCR, one entry per CDR3 protein. The profile shows a few hundred thousand distinct CDR3 sequences, approximately 15% of them singletons.

The TCR originated in a young woman with Graves' hyperthyroidism. Sequencing was done on a sample of blood. The V and J genes are TRBV6-1 and TRBJ2-7; maybe TRBD2 (6 bases). The CDR3 DNA reads as TGTGCCAGCGGACGGGAGAGCTCCTACGAGCAGTACTTC. Protein sequence: CASGRESSYEQYF.